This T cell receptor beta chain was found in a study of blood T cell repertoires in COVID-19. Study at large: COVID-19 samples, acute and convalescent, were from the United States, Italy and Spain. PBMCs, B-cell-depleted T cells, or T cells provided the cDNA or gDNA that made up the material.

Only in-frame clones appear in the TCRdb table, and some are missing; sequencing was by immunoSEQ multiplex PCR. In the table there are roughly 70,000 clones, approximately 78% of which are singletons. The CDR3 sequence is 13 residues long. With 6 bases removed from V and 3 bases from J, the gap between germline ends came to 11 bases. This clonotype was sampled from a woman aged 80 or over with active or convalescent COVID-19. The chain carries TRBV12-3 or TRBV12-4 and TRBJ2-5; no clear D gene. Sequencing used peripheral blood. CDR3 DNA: TGTGCCAGCAGGTTCGGGTTCGAAGAGACCCAGTACTTC. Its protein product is CASRFGFEETQYF.